One and the same sample provided the 10 T cell receptor beta chains below, sequenced in a study of shared clonotypes between healthy human individuals. Libraries were prepared by immunoSEQ multiplex PCR; TCRdb keeps only in-frame clonotypes and omits some of them. The data contain some 2,000,000 clones, around 95% of them singletons. Source material: naive CD4+ T cells sorted from blood. The subset here: CD45RA+ positively selected. The receptors here all came from a man aged 18 to 29 in good health.

The chain is built from TRBV27 and TRBJ2-3; TRBD1 matches at 9 bases. CDR1 is MNHEY and CDR2 is SMNVEV in the germline V gene (reference sequence). V gave up 3 bases and J gave up 5 bases; unmatched junction bases: 6. The CDR3 has 15 amino acids. CDR3 amino acids: CASSFRTGVKDTQYF. The CDR3 coding sequence is TGTGCCAGCAGTTTTCGGACAGGGGTCAAAGATACGCAGTATTTT.

This chain joins TRBV27 and TRBJ2-3; 8 bases are a match to TRBD2. This CDR3 has 19 residues. With 1 base clipped from V and 2 bases from J, the junction kept 14 bases outside the gene matches. The germline gives CDR1 MNHEY, CDR2 SMNVEV (reference sequence). The CDR3 is CASSLLTPLAGTDTDTQYF. CDR3 bases: TGTGCCAGCAGTTTATTAACCCCCTTAGCGGGAACGGACACAGATACGCAGTATTTT.

This sequence joins TRBV6-6 and TRBJ2-6; TRBD2 matches at 7 bases. V gave up 8 bases and J gave up 2 bases; unmatched junction bases: 6. The CDR3 loop spans 15 amino acids. CDR1 is MNHNY, CDR2 SVGAGI, per germline (reference sequence). This chain's CDR3 is CASGFRGAGANVLTF. As DNA, the CDR3 is TGTGCCAGCGGTTTTCGGGGGGCTGGGGCCAACGTCCTGACTTTC.

J is TRBJ1-6 and V is TRBV9; D unclear. The germline CDR1 and CDR2 sequences are SGDLS and YYNGEE. CDR3 size: 18 residues. V lost 5 bases to trimming and J lost 0 bases, with 18 bases between them. CDR3 bases: TGTGCCAGCAGTCCCTTAGAGAGGGCTGGCTCCTATAATTCACCCCTCCACTTT. Its protein product is CASSPLERAGSYNSPLHF.

The gene calls are TRBV7-9 and TRBJ2-7; 8 bases fit TRBD1. The ends lost 1 base at V and 4 bases at J; junction bases unmatched: 9. Germline CDR1 and CDR2: SEHNR and FQNEAQ (reference sequence). The CDR3 has 16 residues. The CDR3 loop reads CASSLGPGTGPYEQYF. As DNA, the CDR3 is TGTGCCAGCAGCTTAGGACCGGGGACAGGACCATACGAGCAGTACTTC.

V is TRBV5-4 and J is TRBJ1-2; D may be TRBD1 (5 bases). Germline loops: CDR1 SGHNT, CDR2 YYREEE (reference sequence). V was cut by 4 bases and J by 2 bases, with 15 bases left in between. CDR3 length equals 15 residues. The CDR3 DNA sequence: TGTGCCAGCAGCCCGGGGCCCGAACTCAACTATGGCTACACCTTC. Its translation: CASSPGPELNYGYTF.

This clone was detected once. The chain links TRBV6-5 to TRBJ2-3; 7 bases are shared with TRBD2. J was trimmed by 9 bases and V by 7 bases; bases with no gene match: 13. CDR1 is MNHEY, CDR2 SVGAGI, per germline. The CDR3 has 14 amino acids. Here the CDR3 DNA reads TGTGCCAGCAAGCAACAACCTAGCGGCCCAACGCAGTATTTT. As protein: CASKQQPSGPTQYF.

The rearrangement joins TRBV19 to TRBJ2-7; D is uncertain. Germline assignment: CDR1 LNHDA and CDR2 SQIVND (reference sequence). Trimming stripped 3 bases from V and 7 bases from J, with 13 bases between. The CDR3 spans 13 residues. The CDR3 bases are TGTGCCAGTAGTATTGTCGGTAGAGAGGAGCAGTACTTC. It yields the protein CASSIVGREEQYF.

The CDR3 nucleotides read TGTGCCAGCAGCCCCCGGGACCGACAGGACACTGAAGCTTTCTTT. It encodes CASSPRDRQDTEAFF. The chain uses TRBV9 and TRBJ1-1; D might be TRBD1 (6 bases). The V gene lost 4 bases and the J gene lost 3 bases, with 16 bases spanning the gap. The CDR3 has 15 amino acids. Germline CDR1 reads SGDLS; CDR2 reads YYNGEE.

The CDR3 DNA is TGCGCCAGCACCGAGGTGGGACTCCGCACAGATACGCAGTATTTT. Its protein product is CASTEVGLRTDTQYF. The rearrangement joins TRBV5-1 to TRBJ2-3, with D maybe TRBD2 (6 bases). The CDR3 length is 15 residues. From germline, CDR1 is SGHRS and CDR2 YFSETQ. V lost 6 bases to trimming and J lost 1 base, with 15 bases between them.